This TCR beta chain appears in the sequencing data of a study of blood T cell repertoires in COVID-19. Authors' processing steps: Using reference gene primer amplification, nucleated cell counts were estimated. Clones were read by immunoSEQ multiplex PCR, and TCRdb kept only the in-frame ones, dropping some. That table is the source of V, J and clone size, and D and trimming were worked out from the DNA. The sample lists 150,000 to 200,000 clones; around 83% were seen once. What was sequenced was peripheral blood. This clonotype originated in a man aged 65 to 79 who had recovered from COVID-19.

The CDR3: CASSLEGQARLQFF. The CDR3 DNA reads as TGTGCCAGCAGCTTGGAGGGACAGGCCCGCTTGCAGTTCTTC. This chain joins TRBV5-8 and TRBJ2-1, with 8 bases identical to TRBD1. The V gene's germline CDR1 is SGHTS and CDR2 YDEGEE. The junction had 8 bases not matched to a gene; V was cut back by 0 bases and J by 12 bases. This CDR3 is 14 amino acids long.